These T cell receptor beta chains were read from a single sample in a study of neurological immune-mediated disorders. Using its own MiXCR run on the 5' RACE reads, TCRdb lists one record per CDR3 protein. Of about 14,000 distinct CDR3 sequences listed, around 14% are singletons. What was sequenced was CD8+ T cells from blood. These receptors all come from a female donor with HTLV-1-associated myelopathy (HAM/TSP). Both conserved end residues are part of each CDR3. D genes are given only for firm matches. Size values are once, few and many counts, or a class for expanded clones, and some rows have none.

size	V	J	D	CDR3	DNA
many	TRBV5-5	TRBJ2-5	TRBD1	CASSLGTGGPQETQYF	TGTGCCAGCAGCTTGGGGACAGGGGGACCTCAAGAGACCCAGTACTTC
many	TRBV20-1	TRBJ1-2	-	CSARDRRDYGYTF	TGCAGTGCTAGAGATAGAAGGGACTATGGCTACACCTTC
many	TRBV25-1	TRBJ1-1	TRBD1	CASSPTSTGDTEAFF	TGTGCCAGCAGTCCAACCTCGACAGGGGACACTGAAGCTTTCTTT
many	TRBV7-9	TRBJ2-7	-	CASSLGDLEQYF	TGTGCCAGCAGCTTAGGCGACCTAGAGCAGTACTTC
many	TRBV7-3	TRBJ2-1	TRBD2	CASSLSGGLSYNEQFF	TGTGCCAGCAGCTTAAGCGGGGGACTGAGCTACAATGAGCAGTTCTTC
many	TRBV7-9	TRBJ2-7	TRBD2	CASSPIAGRRYEQYF	TGTGCCAGCAGCCCTATAGCGGGTCGCCGCTACGAGCAGTACTTC
many	TRBV7-6	TRBJ2-7	TRBD1	CASSLKDRVDEQYF	TGTGCCAGCAGCTTAAAGGACAGGGTCGACGAGCAGTACTTC
many	TRBV6-2/TRBV6-3	TRBJ2-7	TRBD2	CASSYSTSDPYEQYF	TGTGCCAGCAGTTACTCGACTAGCGACCCCTACGAGCAGTACTTC
many	TRBV5-1	TRBJ2-7	TRBD2	CASSLAPASGHYEQYF	TGCGCCAGCAGCTTGGCCCCGGCTAGCGGACACTACGAGCAGTACTTC
many	TRBV9	TRBJ1-3	-	CASSGPENTIYF	TGTGCCAGCAGCGGCCCAGAAAACACCATATATTTT
-	TRBV6-2/TRBV6-3	TRBJ2-7	TRBD2	CASSQNVAGDLPEQYF	TGTGCCAGCAGCCAGAACGTAGCGGGGGACCTGCCCGAGCAGTACTTC
many	TRBV27	TRBJ2-3	TRBD1	CASVPLTGGSTDTQYF	TGTGCCAGCGTGCCACTAACAGGGGGGAGCACAGATACGCAGTATTTT
many	TRBV5-6	TRBJ2-1	-	CASSPQVGNQYNEQFF	TGTGCCAGCAGCCCCCAGGTGGGGAACCAATACAATGAGCAGTTCTTC
many	TRBV4-1	TRBJ2-7	-	CASSQAPVGEQYF	TGCGCCAGCAGCCAAGCTCCGGTGGGGGAGCAGTACTTC
many	TRBV4-2	TRBJ2-5	-	CASSQDQGGGETQYF	TGTGCCAGCAGCCAAGACCAAGGGGGTGGGGAGACCCAGTACTTC
many	TRBV27	TRBJ2-7	TRBD2	CASSLGGGPYEQYF	TGTGCCAGCAGTTTAGGCGGGGGGCCTTACGAGCAGTACTTC
many	TRBV27	TRBJ2-4	-	CASSFQGGAKNIQYF	TGTGCCAGCAGTTTTCAAGGGGGAGCCAAAAACATTCAGTACTTC
many	TRBV7-8	TRBJ2-1	TRBD2	CASSLVEGLAGPNEQFF	TGTGCCAGCAGCTTAGTAGAAGGACTAGCGGGGCCCAATGAGCAGTTCTTC
many	TRBV4-1	TRBJ2-7	-	CASSQEQAVPHYEQYF	TGCGCCAGCAGCCAAGAGCAGGCAGTTCCCCACTACGAGCAGTACTTC
many	TRBV6-1	TRBJ2-1	-	CASTERQLNEQFF	TGTGCCAGCACCGAACGGCAGTTGAATGAGCAGTTCTTC
many	TRBV4-1	TRBJ1-2	TRBD1	CASSPQPGQGPHYGYTF	TGCGCCAGCAGCCCTCAGCCGGGACAGGGTCCCCACTATGGCTACACCTTC
many	TRBV6-1	TRBJ2-1	-	CASRENDYNEQFF	TGTGCCAGCCGCGAGAACGACTACAATGAGCAGTTCTTC
-	TRBV7-6	TRBJ1-2	-	CASSLTAGKPYGYTF	TGTGCCAGCAGCTTAACCGCGGGCAAACCTTATGGCTACACCTTC
many	TRBV28	TRBJ2-7	-	CASSLGQGGYEQYF	TGTGCCAGCAGTTTAGGTCAGGGGGGCTACGAGCAGTACTTC
many	TRBV29-1	TRBJ2-3	-	CSVSGDQYAADTQYF	TGCAGCGTGTCGGGGGACCAGTACGCCGCAGATACGCAGTATTTT